Shown below are 20 T cell receptor beta chains from a single sample sequenced in a study of tumor-infiltrating lymphocytes in primary liver carcinoma. Starting material of about 450 ng total RNA yielded TCR beta cDNA via a constant-region primer. Slightly modified ARM-PCR with three nested multiplex PCR rounds yielded TCR beta libraries. A C-beta reverse primer and TRBV1-TRBV30 forward primers served in each of the first two PCR rounds, at 9 to 10 cycles apiece. TCRdb fed the multiplex PCR reads into MiXCR, producing one record per CDR3 protein. The data contain approximately 310,000 distinct CDR3 sequences, 65% of them singletons. Out of unsorted whole blood came the blood RNA, and germline DNA was extracted as well. The sequencing input was peripheral blood. All receptors come from a middle-aged man with primary liver carcinoma and hepatitis B virus infection.

A word on this clonotype: A much bigger clone sits one base away, suggesting this may be a read error. Here the CDR3 DNA reads TGTGCCAGCAGTTACCCCCGGGACAGGGCTTACAATGAGCAGTTCTTC. This encodes CASSYPRDRAYNEQFF. The rearrangement joins TRBV6-2 or TRBV6-3 to TRBJ2-1; 9 nucleotides line up with TRBD1. The CDR3 spans 16 residues. Germline V gene lookup returns CDR1 MNHEY and CDR2 SVGEGT. The V segment lost 2 bases and the J segment 4 bases; nucleotides outside the gene matches: 6.

In the case of this clonotype: Just one base apart from a much larger clone, this may be a read error. The chain is built from TRBV7-9 and TRBJ1-5; no clear D gene. The CDR3 totals 12 residues. CDR1 is SEHNR and CDR2 is FQNEAQ in the germline V gene (reference sequence). The CDR3 DNA is TGTGCCTGCAGCTTCGTCAATCAGCCCCAGCATTTT. Translated: CACSFVNQPQHF.

This clonotype was counted between two and nine times. This chain joins TRBV28 and TRBJ1-2, with D possibly TRBD1 on 5 matching bases. The V end lost 6 bases, the J end lost 6 bases, and 11 bases lay between the germline ends. Germline values: CDR1 MDHEN, CDR2 SYDVKM. The CDR3 has 12 amino acids. The CDR3 DNA sequence: TGTGCCAGCAGCGGGGCGGCTGATGGCTACACCTTC. It encodes CASSGAADGYTF.

In its sample, this clonotype was seen a few times. This chain's CDR3 is CASGDSSSPYNEQFF. CDR3 bases: TGTGCCAGCGGCGACTCTAGCTCGCCCTACAATGAGCAGTTCTTC. The chain recombines TRBV11-1 with TRBJ2-1, with D possibly being TRBD2 (5 bases). V lost 8 bases, J lost 2 bases, and 16 bases lay in between. Germline lookup yields CDR1 SGHAT and CDR2 FQDESV (reference sequence). The CDR3 is 15 residues long.

This clonotype was counted a few times. The genes are TRBV5-1 and TRBJ1-2, with TRBD1 matching over 9 bases. The germline CDR1 and CDR2 sequences are SGHRS and YFSETQ. V lost 3 bases and J lost 7; bases outside the gene matches: 7. This CDR3 region has 14 residues. The CDR3 sequence: CASSWKDRGSGYTF. In DNA, the CDR3 is TGCGCCAGCAGCTGGAAGGACAGGGGAAGTGGCTACACCTTC. Based on the CDR3 plus reference TRBV5-1 and TRBJ1-2, the full variable domain is KAGVTQTPRYLIKTRGQQVTLSCSPISGHRSVSWYQQTPGQGLQFLFEYFSETQRNKGNFPGRFSGRQFSNSRSEMNVSTLELGDSALYLCASSWKDRGSGYTFGSGTRLTVV.

The chain couples TRBV2 to TRBJ2-5; D call uncertain. CDR3 length: 14 amino acids. Germline loops: CDR1 SNHLY, CDR2 FYNNEI. Between the trimmed V and J ends, which lost 2 bases and 2 bases, there was a span of 9 bases. The CDR3 is CASSEWYQQETQYF. The DNA of the CDR3 is TGTGCCAGCAGTGAATGGTACCAGCAAGAGACCCAGTACTTC.

As concerns this clonotype: A clone one base away is much larger, so this may be a read error. The chain employs TRBV30 and TRBJ2-5; D remains unclear. The CDR3 has 11 residues. Germline V gene lookup returns CDR1 GTSNPN and CDR2 SVGIG (reference sequence). The CDR3 reads CDWSVRETQYF. The CDR3, as DNA: TGTGACTGGAGTGTACGGGAGACCCAGTACTTC.

As for this clonotype: This may arise from a read error, as a much more abundant clone is one base away. The rearrangement uses TRBV6-2 or TRBV6-3 and TRBJ2-6, with unresolved D. Germline values: CDR1 MNHEY, CDR2 SVGEGT. The CDR3 extends over 14 amino acids. CDR3 sequence reads: CASRRPSGVNVLTF. The CDR3 coding sequence is TGTGCCAGCAGGCGGCCTTCTGGGGTCAACGTCCTGACTTTC.

A word on this clonotype: A clone one base away is much larger, so this may be a read error. The chain has TRBV6-1 and TRBJ1-1; D is uncertain. The CDR3 runs 13 residues. CDR1 is MNHNS, CDR2 SASEGT, per germline. V was cut by 4 bases and J by 5 bases, with 11 bases left in between. The CDR3 sequence: CASSGSPRTEAFF. The CDR3 bases are TGTGCCAGCAGTGGAAGCCCGAGGACTGAAGCTTTCTTT.

As concerns this clonotype: Since a much larger clone is just one base distant, this may be a read error. The V and J genes are TRBV14 and TRBJ2-1; 8 bases line up with TRBD2. The CDR3 is 16 residues long. Germline V gene lookup returns CDR1 SGHDN and CDR2 FVKESK. The CDR3 nucleotides read TGTGCCAGCAGCCAATTTCTAGCGGGCTCCTTCAATGAGCAGTTCTTC. Translating it yields CASSQFLAGSFNEQFF.

As regards this clonotype: The conserved final phenylalanine or tryptophan is absent from the CDR3, which likely points to a read error. J is TRBJ2-1 and V is TRBV11-2, with D perhaps matching TRBD2 (5 bases). With 3 bases removed from V and 6 bases from J, the gap between germline ends came to 12 bases. Germline CDR1 SGHAT, CDR2 FQNNGV. This CDR3 is 14 amino acids long. In nucleotides, the CDR3 is TGTGCCAGCAGCTTGGATGGCGGGTCCAATGAGCAGTTCTCC. Residues: CASSLDGGSNEQFS.

Details on this clonotype: One end of the junction does not line up with germline, which may come from a read error. This chain joins TRBV29-1 and TRBJ2-5; 11 bases are a match to TRBD1. The germline V gene has CDR1 SQVTM and CDR2 ANQGSEA. This CDR3 spans 15 amino acids. The CDR3 sequence is CGVEADRGRVETQYF. The CDR3 coding sequence is TGCGGCGTTGAAGCGGACAGGGGGCGAGTAGAGACCCAATACTTC.

As concerns this clonotype: One base away lies a much larger clone, so this may be a sequencing read error. J is TRBJ1-5 and V is TRBV12-3 or TRBV12-4; 8 bases are shared with TRBD1. The CDR3 spans 15 residues. The CDR3 DNA reads TGTGTCAGCAGTTTAGCGACAGGGGGCAATCAGCCCCAGCATTTT. The encoded protein is CVSSLATGGNQPQHF.

To note about this clonotype: This clone may be a read error of a much larger clone one base away. The chain combines TRBV6-5 with TRBJ2-5; maybe TRBD2 (5 bases). Germline assignment: CDR1 MNHEY and CDR2 SVGAGI. The CDR3 runs to 11 residues. In nucleotides, the CDR3 is TGTGCCAGCAGTTCGAGGGAGACCCAGAACTTC. Residues: CASSSRETQNF.

Comment on this clonotype: Just one base apart from a much larger clone, this may be a read error. The CDR3 DNA sequence: TGCAGCGCCAGGGGCTCTGGAAACACCACATATTTT. This encodes CSARGSGNTTYF. V and J are TRBV29-1 and TRBJ1-3; weak D call: TRBD1 (6 bases). Germline CDR1 SQVTM, CDR2 ANQGSEA. The CDR3 has 12 amino acids. The complete variable domain, with remaining parts taken from reference TRBV29-1 and TRBJ1-3, reads SAVISQKPSRDICQRGTSLTIQCQVDSQVTMMFWYRQQPGQSLTLIATANQGSEATYESGFVIDKFPISRPNLTFSTLTVSNMSPEDSSIYLCSARGSGNTTYFGEGSWLTVV.

This rearrangement joins TRBV5-5 to TRBJ2-2, with a possible D match to TRBD2 (5 bases). Between the trimmed V and J ends, which lost 0 bases and 7 bases, there was a span of 7 bases. The CDR3 spans 13 residues. Germline V gene lookup returns CDR1 SGHKS and CDR2 YYEKEE (reference sequence). CDR3 region: CASSLVGVGELFF. CDR3 in DNA: TGTGCCAGCAGCTTGGTGGGAGTCGGGGAGCTGTTTTTT.

As regards this clonotype: This could be a read error, since a much larger clone is one nucleotide away. This rearrangement joins TRBV12-3 or TRBV12-4 to TRBJ2-1; possible D gene TRBD2, 6 bases. Between the trimmed V and J ends, which lost 8 bases and 4 bases, there was a span of 18 bases. The CDR3 covers 15 residues. The CDR3, as DNA: TGTGCCAGCCGAGCGAGGGGACTCTGGTACAATGAGCAGTTCTTC. This sequence encodes CASRARGLWYNEQFF.

The rearrangement uses TRBV24-1 and TRBJ2-2; TRBD1 matches 8 bases. Trimming at V came to 9 bases and at J to 0 bases, leaving 2 bases not matched to a gene. This CDR3 is built from 14 residues. Germline values: CDR1 KGHDR, CDR2 SFDVKD. The CDR3 here is CATSGGSNTGELFF. The CDR3 coding sequence is TGTGCCACCTCAGGGGGCTCGAACACCGGGGAGCTGTTTTTT.

CDR3 residues: CASSIYRQGLFSGNTIYF. CDR3 nucleotides: TGTGCCAGCAGCATCTACCGACAGGGGCTATTCTCTGGAAACACCATATATTTT. The rearrangement uses TRBV5-5 and TRBJ1-3, with TRBD1 matching over 8 bases. Germline V gene lookup returns CDR1 SGHKS and CDR2 YYEKEE (reference sequence). V lost 4 bases, J lost 0 bases, and 12 bases stayed unmatched. The CDR3 contains 18 residues.

Notes on this clonotype: A much larger clonotype is one base distant, so this may be a read error. V gene TRBV12-3 or TRBV12-4 combines with J gene TRBJ2-2, with D maybe TRBD1 (6 bases). The CDR3 is made up of 16 amino acids. The CDR3 here is CVSSLDRSQGSGELFF. Written as DNA, the CDR3 is TGTGTCAGCAGTTTAGATCGTTCACAGGGATCCGGGGAGCTGTTTTTT.